These 19 T cell receptor beta chains were all obtained from the same sample, sequenced in a study of T cell repertoires in cytomegalovirus infection. TCRdb redid the calling of the reads with MiXCR, one entry per CDR3 protein. The sample contains about 920,000 distinct CDR3 sequences, about a third of which appear only once. No cognate antigen is known for these TCRs. This sample comprised cultured CD8+ T cells from PBMCs, obtained from culture after CMV antigen stimulation. The receptors originated from a human donor in good health (CMV status not recorded). Some clones in this sample may be carry-over from other donors' samples.

CDR3 coding DNA: TGCAGTGCTAGAGGGGCTAGCGGGGGACCTTGGGAGACCCAGTACTTC. This translates into CSARGASGGPWETQYF. The rearrangement joins TRBV20-1 to TRBJ2-5; 10 nucleotides line up with TRBD2. The CDR3 is 16 amino acids. Germline trimming cut 1 base from V and 5 bases from J; bases unmatched to any gene: 10. Germline V CDR1 and CDR2: DFQATT, SNEGSKA (reference sequence).

The V gene is TRBV10-3, the J gene TRBJ1-2, with a tentative D call TRBD1 (5 bases). This CDR3 is built from 12 residues. Germline loops: CDR1 ENHRY, CDR2 SYGVKD. Trimming cost V 6 bases and J 8 bases, with 13 bases left between them. CDR3 region: CAIRTVGDGYTF. The CDR3 coding sequence is TGTGCCATCAGGACGGTCGGGGACGGCTACACCTTC.

The chain links TRBV6-2 or TRBV6-3 to TRBJ1-5, with TRBD1 matching 7 bases. Germline V gives CDR1 MNHEY, CDR2 SVGEGT. The CDR3 has 18 residues. The V gene end was trimmed by 4 bases and the J gene end by 0 bases; junction bases not matched to a gene: 12. The CDR3 here is CASSFSGPGQYSNQPQHF. The DNA for the CDR3 is TGTGCCAGCAGTTTTTCCGGTCCGGGACAGTATAGCAATCAGCCCCAGCATTTT.

In its sample, this clonotype was seen a few times. CDR3 protein: CASSLSVAGNYGYTF. The CDR3 DNA sequence: TGTGCCAGCAGCTTAAGTGTAGCGGGCAACTATGGCTACACCTTC. V gene TRBV7-9 combines with J gene TRBJ1-2; D unclear. Trimming took off 2 bases at V and 2 bases at J, with 12 bases between the two ends. There are 15 residues in the CDR3. Germline V gene data show CDR1 as SEHNR and CDR2 as FQNEAQ (reference sequence).

V gene TRBV10-3 combines with J gene TRBJ2-2; TRBD1 is a possible D gene (5 bases). Germline loops: CDR1 ENHRY, CDR2 SYGVKD. The CDR3 has 13 residues. The germline V and J ends were trimmed by 6 bases and 3 bases, with 8 bases remaining between them. The CDR3 DNA follows: TGTGCCATCAGGACAGATCACACCGGGGAGCTGTTTTTT. It is translated as CAIRTDHTGELFF.

The gene calls are TRBV2 and TRBJ1-4; D unclear. The CDR3 has 11 residues. Trimming took off 3 bases at V and 14 bases at J, with 10 bases between the two ends. Germline CDR1 SNHLY, CDR2 FYNNEI. The CDR3 sequence: CASSETSDLFF. CDR3 in DNA: TGTGCCAGCAGTGAGACTAGCGACCTGTTTTTT. Combining the CDR3 with reference TRBV2 and TRBJ1-4 gives the whole variable domain EPEVTQTPSHQVTQMGQEVILRCVPISNHLYFYWYRQILGQKVEFLVSFYNNEISEKSEIFDDQFSVERPDGSNFTLKIRSTKLEDSAMYFCASSETSDLFFGSGTQLSVL.

The chain links TRBV27 to TRBJ2-2; D not certain. Deletions cut 3 bases from V and 6 bases from J, with 5 bases between. Germline CDR1 MNHEY, CDR2 SMNVEV (reference sequence). This CDR3 region has 12 residues. The CDR3 is CASSFIAGELFF. The CDR3 DNA follows: TGTGCCAGCAGTTTTATAGCCGGGGAGCTGTTTTTT.

This clonotype was picked up a small number of times. The gene calls are TRBV7-9 and TRBJ2-5; D not certain. Trimming took 3 bases from V and 5 from J, leaving 10 bases between them. The CDR3 has 13 amino acids. The germline V gene encodes CDR1 SEHNR and CDR2 FQNEAQ (reference sequence). CDR3 residues: CASSFRPPETQYF. The CDR3 nucleotides read TGTGCCAGCAGCTTCCGACCGCCGGAGACCCAGTACTTC.

Ten or more counts support this clonotype. The rearrangement joins TRBV7-2 to TRBJ2-6, with TRBD1 matching over 8 bases. Trimming at V came to 6 bases and at J to 0 bases, leaving 13 bases not matched to a gene. This CDR3 contains 19 residues. Germline CDR1 is SGHTA and CDR2 is FQGNSA. CDR3 amino acids: CASSLTSGGLYSGANVLTF. In DNA form, the CDR3 reads TGTGCCAGCAGTCTCACGTCAGGGGGCCTCTACTCTGGGGCCAACGTCCTGACTTTC.

This clonotype was found a few times. The gene calls are TRBV14 and TRBJ2-3; the D call may be TRBD1 or TRBD2 (5 bases each). CDR3 length equals 19 residues. V lost 1 base and J 1 base, leaving 21 bases between the germline ends. Per the germline V gene, CDR1 is SGHDN and CDR2 is FVKESK. The CDR3 DNA is TGTGCCAGCAGCCAAGGAGCGGCAGGGCGCTGGGGTGGCACAGATACGCAGTATTTT. It specifies CASSQGAAGRWGGTDTQYF.

J is TRBJ1-2 and V is TRBV12-5, with 9 bases identical to TRBD1. Germline V CDR1 and CDR2: LGHNT, FRNRAP. There are 14 residues in the CDR3. The V segment lost 6 bases and the J segment 6 bases; nucleotides outside the gene matches: 8. The CDR3 DNA sequence: TGTGCTAGTGGATTTGAACAGGGGGCTGATGGCTACACCTTC. Translated: CASGFEQGADGYTF.

The CDR3 is CASSDPGTANEKLFF. DNA of the CDR3: TGTGCCAGTAGTGATCCGGGGACTGCTAATGAAAAACTGTTTTTT. The V and J genes are TRBV19 and TRBJ1-4; TRBD1 is a possible D gene (5 bases). Germline loops: CDR1 LNHDA, CDR2 SQIVND (reference sequence). The germline V and J ends were trimmed by 5 bases and 3 bases, with 13 bases remaining between them. This CDR3 comprises 15 residues.

V usage is TRBV4-3 and J usage is TRBJ2-6; no clear D gene. V lost 0 bases to trimming and J lost 0 bases, with 6 bases between them. CDR3 length: 16 amino acids. In germline, CDR1 is LGHNA, CDR2 YSLEER. Here the CDR3 DNA reads TGCGCCAGCAGCCAAGATCAGAACTCTGGGGCCAACGTCCTGACTTTC. Amino acid sequence: CASSQDQNSGANVLTF.

V is TRBV14 and J is TRBJ1-5; unclear D gene. CDR3 length: 17 amino acids. Germline CDR1 reads SGHDN; CDR2 reads FVKESK. The V gene lost 7 bases and the J gene lost 0 bases, with 19 bases spanning the gap. CDR3 sequence: CASNIFAGRNSNQPQHF. CDR3 sequence (DNA): TGTGCCAGCAACATATTTGCGGGGAGAAATAGCAATCAGCCCCAGCATTTT.

This chain connects TRBV29-1 to TRBJ2-5, with D unclear. The germline V and J ends were trimmed by 4 bases and 6 bases, with 12 bases remaining between them. The CDR3 has 12 amino acids. Germline values: CDR1 SQVTM, CDR2 ANQGSEA. The DNA for the CDR3 is TGCAGCGTTGCGGTAGACGGAAAGACCCAGTACTTC. It yields the protein CSVAVDGKTQYF.

This clonotype showed up just a few times. The chain is built from TRBV6-8 and TRBJ1-2; the D gene is possibly TRBD1 (6 bases). The CDR3 sequence is 10 residues long. Trimming took off 8 bases at V and 8 bases at J, with 9 bases between the two ends. The germline gives CDR1 MNHGY, CDR2 SAAAGT. CDR3 sequence reads: CASRGRGYTF. In DNA, the CDR3 is TGTGCCAGCCGGGGGCGCGGCTACACCTTC.

This clonotype was found a few times. The CDR3 sequence is CASSFPPTDNQPQHF. Here the CDR3 DNA reads TGTGCCAGCAGTTTCCCGCCGACAGACAATCAGCCCCAGCATTTT. The V gene is TRBV28, the J gene TRBJ1-5; D may be TRBD1 (5 bases). The CDR3 loop spans 15 amino acids. Trimming cost V 3 bases and J 3 bases, with 12 bases left between them. Germline V CDR1 and CDR2: MDHEN, SYDVKM.

This clonotype was detected many times. The V call is TRBV11-1, the J call TRBJ1-1, with D tentatively TRBD1 (6 bases). The CDR3 runs 12 residues. Trimming shortened V by 10 bases and J by 3 bases, and 12 bases separated the two germline ends. Per germline, CDR1 SGHAT and CDR2 FQDESV (reference sequence). The chain's CDR3 is CATRTGYTEAFF. The CDR3 region has the DNA TGTGCCACCAGAACAGGGTACACTGAAGCTTTCTTT.

The chain couples TRBV6-2 or TRBV6-3 to TRBJ1-2; D possibly corresponds to TRBD1 (6 bases). The CDR3 covers 13 residues. CDR1 is MNHEY and CDR2 is SVGEGT in the germline V gene. The V gene lost 7 bases and the J gene lost 7 bases, with 16 bases spanning the gap. As DNA, the CDR3 is TGTGCCAGCAAGGGCCGGGGGGCCGTTGGCTACACCTTC. Amino acids: CASKGRGAVGYTF.